This TCR beta chain came from a study of T cells in Graves' hyperthyroidism and ophthalmopathy. Study background: Once the initial diagnosis was made, peripheral blood was obtained before any treatment. General study points: Stable hyperthyroidism and ophthalmopathy were separated using 13 V-J signatures. In the blood, most expanded thyroid clonotypes above 0.001 appeared as well.

This clonotype was seen at least ten times. Its specificity is unknown. The CDR3 regions of TCR beta were amplified from RNA transcripts. The HTBI primer set served for first-round RT-PCR of the TCR CDR3. TCRdb re-derived calls from the multiplex PCR reads in MiXCR, one entry per CDR3 protein. The sample yields roughly 840,000 distinct CDR3 sequences, roughly 40% seen once. This CDR3 is built from 13 residues. V was trimmed by 2 bases and J by 5 bases, leaving 11 bases between them. The germline gives CDR1 SGHRS, CDR2 YFSETQ. Clinical symptoms, serum thyroxine and TRAb, thyroid ultrasound and orbital computed tomography together formed the diagnostic basis.

This chain links TRBV5-1 with TRBJ2-7; tentative D call: TRBD2 (6 bases). This TCR was recovered from a man between 18 and 35 years old with Graves' hyperthyroidism. Material: blood. Written as DNA, the CDR3 is TGCGCCAGCAGCTTAACGGGGGTGGACGAGCAGTACTTC. Amino acid sequence: CASSLTGVDEQYF.